This TCR beta chain was sequenced for a study of T-cell memory formation after mild COVID-19. This clonotype has more than one count but fewer than ten. Its antigen is unknown. From germline, CDR1 is SGHTA and CDR2 FQGNSA. V shed 1 base and J 9 bases; nucleotides not matched to a gene: 5. The CDR3 loop spans 15 amino acids. Barcoded TCR alpha and TCR beta cDNA libraries with UMIs came from 5'RACE using constant-segment primers. TCRdb called the 5' RACE reads again in MiXCR, with one record for every CDR3 protein. In the table there are 150,000 to 200,000 distinct CDR3 sequences, around 10% of which are singletons. Whole-study results and caveats: Some SARS-CoV-2-responding clones were already detected in memory before infection. The authors did not confirm SARS-CoV-2 specificity of second-wave clones peaking day 37. CD4+ bias marked clones expanding day 15 to 37, unlike balanced contracting clones.

The specimen sequenced was PBMCs or a T cell subset sorted from them (not recorded which). The gene calls are TRBV7-2 and TRBJ1-6; TRBD1 matches at 8 bases. The receptor's source is a man between 18 and 35 years old who had mild COVID-19 (a few samples of this study predate the infection). Cell type and time point are not known. The CDR3 region has the DNA TGTGCCAGCAGCTTAGTTGGCAGGGGGCCTTCACCCCTCCACTTT. Translating it yields CASSLVGRGPSPLHF.